These 15 T cell receptor beta chains share one sample of origin, sequenced in a study of a mutant IDH1 vaccine in newly diagnosed glioma. Assay used: immunoSEQ multiplex PCR; TCRdb lists only in-frame clones, some missing. This sample has about 75,000 clones; 90% to 95% occur once, and the top ten carry roughly 0.5%. Time point in this sample: week 5, during vaccination. Vaccinated patients received 300 ug of mutant IDH1 20-mer peptide per dose, with topical imiquimod. No antigen has been assigned to these receptors. The sequencing here drew on PBMCs, taken from a glioma patient whose treatment included an IDH1 peptide vaccine. The receptors derive from a woman in her 50s with glioma.

The chain recombines TRBV10-2 with TRBJ2-7; D ambiguous. CDR1 is WSHSY and CDR2 is SAAADI in the germline V gene. This CDR3 is built from 12 residues. V was pared by 5 bases and J by 1 base, with 6 bases between. The CDR3 coding sequence is TGCGCCAGCAGTTGGGTATCCTACGAGCAGTACTTC. This gives the protein CASSWVSYEQYF.

The rearrangement joins TRBV4-1 to TRBJ2-3; TRBD2 is a possible D gene (6 bases). The CDR3 is made up of 16 amino acids. The germline CDR1 and CDR2 sequences are MGHRA and YSYEKL. V was clipped by 2 bases and J by 4 bases, with 16 bases between them. The DNA of the CDR3 is TGCGCCAGCAGCCAACGGCGGAGGGAGCCCCCAGATACGCAGTATTTT. It yields the protein CASSQRRREPPDTQYF.

V is TRBV5-8 and J is TRBJ2-1, with D possibly being TRBD2 (5 bases). CDR3 length: 15 residues. Germline values: CDR1 SGHTS, CDR2 YDEGEE. Trimming took 0 bases from V and 7 from J, leaving 14 bases between them. The CDR3 DNA is TGTGCCAGCAGCTTGGGGCAGGTGGGGAGAAATGAGCAGTTCTTC. Translating it yields CASSLGQVGRNEQFF.

This chain connects TRBV30 to TRBJ2-1; unclear D gene. Germline assignment: CDR1 GTSNPN and CDR2 SVGIG (reference sequence). Trimming cost V 2 bases and J 5 bases, with 10 bases left between them. CDR3 length: 13 residues. The CDR3 nucleotides are TGTGCCTGGAGTAAAGGGATAAACAATGAGCAGTTCTTC. Its translation is CAWSKGINNEQFF.

The chain joins TRBV29-1 to TRBJ2-7; D ambiguous. Germline CDR1 SQVTM, CDR2 ANQGSEA. V was cut by 4 bases and J by 5 bases, with 6 bases left in between. CDR3 length: 10 amino acids. The CDR3 DNA reads as TGCAGCGTTGGGAGCCACGAGCAGTACTTC. This codes for CSVGSHEQYF.

DNA of the CDR3: TGCAGCGTCCTGGCGGGACTAGCGGGAGGAAATGAGCAGTTCTTC. Protein sequence: CSVLAGLAGGNEQFF. J is TRBJ2-1 and V is TRBV29-1; 15 bases are a match to TRBD2. Unmatched junction bases numbered 7, after V lost 6 bases and J lost 7 bases. Germline CDR1 SQVTM, CDR2 ANQGSEA. The CDR3 totals 15 residues.

The chain is built from TRBV6-6 and TRBJ2-1; 10 bases are a match to TRBD2. V lost 6 bases, J lost 4 bases, and 3 bases stayed unmatched. The germline gives CDR1 MNHNY, CDR2 SVGAGI (reference sequence). The CDR3 contains 14 residues. The CDR3 loop reads CASSLAGVYNEQFF. The DNA for the CDR3 is TGTGCCAGCAGCCTAGCGGGAGTTTACAATGAGCAGTTCTTC.

This chain joins TRBV28 and TRBJ1-2; D is possibly TRBD1 (6 bases). Deletions cut 8 bases from V and 8 bases from J, with 21 bases between. The CDR3 length is 14 residues. The germline gives CDR1 MDHEN, CDR2 SYDVKM. For the CDR3, the DNA is TGTGCCAGCGGCATCCCGGGGGGCGCCGGGGGCTACACCTTC. Translating gives CASGIPGGAGGYTF.

Remarks on this clone: Here the CDR3 omits its conserved ending phenylalanine or tryptophan, so a read error is the likely source. No DNA is shown, since the ends of the CDR3 on it are uncertain; the CDR3 is the one TCRdb lists. The chain carries TRBV3-1 (or the pseudogene TRBV3-2) and TRBJ1-2. The CDR3 totals 9 residues, both ends included. Per the germline V gene, CDR1 is LGHDT and CDR2 is YNNKEL (reference sequence). CDR3 region: CASSQDPPG.

This rearrangement joins TRBV7-2 to TRBJ2-3; no clear D gene. The CDR3 is 12 amino acids. V was cut by 2 bases and J by 3 bases, with 3 bases left in between. Germline V gene data show CDR1 as SGHTA and CDR2 as FQGNSA. CDR3 sequence reads: CASSLKTDTQYF. The CDR3, as DNA: TGTGCCAGCAGCTTAAAGACAGATACGCAGTATTTT.

This clone has at least ten counts. The same CDR3 arises from other DNA sequences in this sample as well. The chain couples TRBV7-9 to TRBJ1-5, with unresolved D. The CDR3 runs 14 residues. CDR1 and CDR2 from the germline V gene are SEHNR and FQNEAQ (reference sequence). Trimming removed 1 base from V and 1 base from J, with 5 bases in between. CDR3 loop: CASSLERSNQPQHF. The CDR3, as DNA: TGTGCCAGCAGCTTAGAACGGAGCAATCAGCCCCAGCATTTT.

The V call is TRBV9, the J call TRBJ2-1; 11 nucleotides match TRBD2. After removal of 2 bases from V and 8 bases from J, the junction contained 6 bases not matched to a gene. Germline CDR1 and CDR2: SGDLS and YYNGEE. The CDR3 sequence is 15 residues long. CDR3 sequence (DNA): TGTGCCAGCAGCGTGCGGCTAGCGGGAGGACATGAGCAGTTCTTC. Its translation: CASSVRLAGGHEQFF.

This clone was seen more than once but under ten times. The J gene is TRBJ1-5, the V gene TRBV10-3; tentatively, D is TRBD1 (5 bases). The CDR3 covers 14 residues. Trimming cost V 10 bases and J 4 bases, with 17 bases left between them. Germline V gene data show CDR1 as ENHRY and CDR2 as SYGVKD. Here the CDR3 DNA reads TGTGCCACGGGTCCCCAGCCAGGGAATCAGCCCCAGCATTTT. Protein product: CATGPQPGNQPQHF.

The chain links TRBV5-1 to TRBJ1-4; D not resolved. This CDR3 comprises 16 residues. The V and J ends lost 3 bases and 2 bases respectively, with 14 bases between them. Germline CDR1 is SGHRS and CDR2 is YFSETQ. CDR3 sequence reads: CASSSTPGLTNEKLFF. The CDR3 region has the DNA TGCGCCAGCAGCTCGACCCCCGGCCTCACTAATGAAAAACTGTTTTTT.

The genes are TRBV27 and TRBJ1-2, with D possibly matching TRBD1 (6 bases). V lost 0 bases, J lost 5 bases, and 16 bases lay in between. This CDR3 is 16 amino acids long. Germline V gene lookup returns CDR1 MNHEY and CDR2 SMNVEV (reference sequence). CDR3 residues: CASSLSNRVFVYGYTF. The CDR3 nucleotides are TGTGCCAGCAGTTTATCGAACAGGGTGTTCGTTTATGGCTACACCTTC.